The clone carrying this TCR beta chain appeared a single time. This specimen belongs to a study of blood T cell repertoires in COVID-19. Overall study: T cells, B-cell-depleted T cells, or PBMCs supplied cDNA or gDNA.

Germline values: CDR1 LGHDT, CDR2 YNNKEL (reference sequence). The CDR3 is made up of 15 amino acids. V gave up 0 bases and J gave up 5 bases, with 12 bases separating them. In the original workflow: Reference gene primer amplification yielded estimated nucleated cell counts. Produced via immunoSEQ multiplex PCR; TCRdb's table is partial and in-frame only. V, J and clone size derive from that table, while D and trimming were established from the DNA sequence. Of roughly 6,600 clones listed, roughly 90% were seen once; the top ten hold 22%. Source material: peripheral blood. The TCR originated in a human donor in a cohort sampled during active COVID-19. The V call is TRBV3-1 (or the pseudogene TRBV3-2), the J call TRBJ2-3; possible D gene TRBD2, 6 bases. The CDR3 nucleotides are TGTGCCAGCAGCCAAGATGGAAGGGAGGTAGATACGCAGTATTTT. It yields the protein CASSQDGREVDTQYF.